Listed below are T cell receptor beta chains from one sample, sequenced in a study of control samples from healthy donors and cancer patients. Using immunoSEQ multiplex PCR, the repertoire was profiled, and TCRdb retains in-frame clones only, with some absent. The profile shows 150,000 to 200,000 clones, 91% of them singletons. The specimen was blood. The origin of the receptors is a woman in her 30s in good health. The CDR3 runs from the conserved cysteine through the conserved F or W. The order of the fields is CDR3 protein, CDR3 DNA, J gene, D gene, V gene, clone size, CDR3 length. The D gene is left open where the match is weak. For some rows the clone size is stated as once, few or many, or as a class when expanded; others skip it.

cdr3_aa: CASSRQSTTYGYTF; cdr3_nt: TGTGCCAGCAGCCGACAGTCAACAACCTATGGCTACACCTTC; j_call: TRBJ1-2; d_call: .; v_call: TRBV2; clone_size: .; cdr3_length: 14
cdr3_aa: CASSVGVSYNEQFF; cdr3_nt: TGTGCCAGCAGCGTAGGTGTCTCCTACAATGAGCAGTTCTTC; j_call: TRBJ2-1; d_call: .; v_call: TRBV9; clone_size: .; cdr3_length: 14
cdr3_aa: CASRDDRGNTEAFF; cdr3_nt: TGTGCCAGCAGGGACGACAGGGGGAACACTGAAGCTTTCTTT; j_call: TRBJ1-1; d_call: TRBD1; v_call: TRBV6-5; clone_size: .; cdr3_length: 14
cdr3_aa: CASSQGGNTEAFF; cdr3_nt: TGTGCCAGCAGCCAAGGGGGGAACACTGAAGCTTTCTTT; j_call: TRBJ1-1; d_call: .; v_call: TRBV14; clone_size: .; cdr3_length: 13
cdr3_aa: CAWASGSYNEQFF; cdr3_nt: TGTGCCTGGGCTAGCGGGAGCTACAATGAGCAGTTCTTC; j_call: TRBJ2-1; d_call: TRBD2; v_call: TRBV30; clone_size: .; cdr3_length: 13
cdr3_aa: CASSLGDRNTGELFF; cdr3_nt: TGTGCCAGCAGCTTGGGGGACAGGAACACCGGGGAGCTGTTTTTT; j_call: TRBJ2-2; d_call: TRBD1; v_call: TRBV5-4; clone_size: once; cdr3_length: 15
cdr3_aa: CSASGQETQYF; cdr3_nt: TGCAGTGCTAGCGGCCAAGAGACCCAGTACTTC; j_call: TRBJ2-5; d_call: .; v_call: TRBV20-1; clone_size: .; cdr3_length: 11
cdr3_aa: CASSETGLGTDTQYF; cdr3_nt: TGTGCCAGCAGTGAGACAGGGTTGGGGACAGATACGCAGTATTTT; j_call: TRBJ2-3; d_call: TRBD1; v_call: TRBV6-1; clone_size: .; cdr3_length: 15
cdr3_aa: CASSDRGPYEQYF; cdr3_nt: TGTGCCAGCAGTGACAGGGGGCCCTACGAGCAGTACTTC; j_call: TRBJ2-7; d_call: TRBD1; v_call: TRBV2; clone_size: once; cdr3_length: 13
cdr3_aa: CATSRDIRNTEAFF; cdr3_nt: TGTGCCACCAGCAGAGATATCAGGAACACTGAAGCTTTCTTT; j_call: TRBJ1-1; d_call: .; v_call: TRBV15; clone_size: .; cdr3_length: 14
cdr3_aa: CASSLGANEKLFF; cdr3_nt: TGTGCCAGCAGTTTGGGAGCTAATGAAAAACTGTTTTTT; j_call: TRBJ1-4; d_call: .; v_call: TRBV28; clone_size: .; cdr3_length: 13
cdr3_aa: CASSQGWPPTDTQYF; cdr3_nt: TGTGCCAGCAGCCAAGGGTGGCCTCCCACAGATACGCAGTATTTT; j_call: TRBJ2-3; d_call: .; v_call: TRBV14; clone_size: .; cdr3_length: 15
cdr3_aa: CASSLDYTSNEQFF; cdr3_nt: TGTGCCAGCAGCTTAGACTATACGTCCAATGAGCAGTTCTTC; j_call: TRBJ2-1; d_call: .; v_call: TRBV11-3; clone_size: .; cdr3_length: 14
cdr3_aa: CASSISGLSYEQYF; cdr3_nt: TGTGCCAGTAGTATAAGCGGACTCTCCTACGAGCAGTACTTC; j_call: TRBJ2-7; d_call: .; v_call: TRBV19; clone_size: .; cdr3_length: 14
cdr3_aa: CASSEGGSGNTIYF; cdr3_nt: TGTGCCAGCAGTGAAGGGGGCTCTGGAAACACCATATATTTT; j_call: TRBJ1-3; d_call: .; v_call: TRBV2; clone_size: .; cdr3_length: 14
cdr3_aa: CASSPGLAGGVEQFF; cdr3_nt: TGTGCCAGCAGCCCGGGACTAGCGGGAGGGGTTGAGCAGTTCTTC; j_call: TRBJ2-1; d_call: TRBD2; v_call: TRBV7-3; clone_size: .; cdr3_length: 15
cdr3_aa: CASSSDRGGNEKLFF; cdr3_nt: TGTGCCAGCAGTTCCGACAGGGGCGGGAATGAAAAACTGTTTTTT; j_call: TRBJ1-4; d_call: TRBD1; v_call: TRBV27; clone_size: .; cdr3_length: 15
cdr3_aa: CASSREQGPNYGYTF; cdr3_nt: TGTGCCAGCAGTCGAGAACAGGGCCCTAACTATGGCTACACCTTC; j_call: TRBJ1-2; d_call: .; v_call: TRBV2; clone_size: .; cdr3_length: 15
cdr3_aa: CASSPQGGTSTDTQYF; cdr3_nt: TGTGCCAGCAGCCCTCAGGGCGGGACTAGCACAGATACGCAGTATTTT; j_call: TRBJ2-3; d_call: .; v_call: TRBV9; clone_size: once; cdr3_length: 16
cdr3_aa: CASSNRGGYTF; cdr3_nt: TGTGCCAGCAGCAACAGGGGTGGCTACACCTTC; j_call: TRBJ1-2; d_call: TRBD1; v_call: TRBV28; clone_size: .; cdr3_length: 11
cdr3_aa: CASSPQRLFTGELFF; cdr3_nt: TGTGCCAGCTCACCACAGAGACTCTTCACCGGGGAGCTGTTTTTT; j_call: TRBJ2-2; d_call: .; v_call: TRBV18; clone_size: .; cdr3_length: 15
cdr3_aa: CASSYSETDTQYF; cdr3_nt: TGTGCCAGCAGTTACTCGGAGACAGATACGCAGTATTTT; j_call: TRBJ2-3; d_call: .; v_call: TRBV6-6; clone_size: .; cdr3_length: 13
cdr3_aa: CASSDGFGEKLFF; cdr3_nt: TGTGCCAGCTCAGACGGTTTCGGTGAAAAACTGTTTTTT; j_call: TRBJ1-4; d_call: .; v_call: TRBV18; clone_size: .; cdr3_length: 13
cdr3_aa: CATSRDNSRVNQPQHF; cdr3_nt: TGTGCCACCAGCAGAGATAACAGTCGGGTGAATCAGCCCCAGCATTTT; j_call: TRBJ1-5; d_call: .; v_call: TRBV15; clone_size: .; cdr3_length: 16
cdr3_aa: CASSLSHEKLFF; cdr3_nt: TGTGCCAGCAGTTTATCCCATGAAAAACTGTTTTTT; j_call: TRBJ1-4; d_call: .; v_call: TRBV28; clone_size: .; cdr3_length: 12
cdr3_aa: CASSPGTGVEKLFF; cdr3_nt: TGTGCCAGCTCACCCGGGACAGGGGTTGAAAAACTGTTTTTT; j_call: TRBJ1-4; d_call: TRBD1; v_call: TRBV18; clone_size: .; cdr3_length: 14
cdr3_aa: CASSYSRGNQPQHF; cdr3_nt: TGTGCCAGCAGTTACTCCAGGGGAAATCAGCCCCAGCATTTT; j_call: TRBJ1-5; d_call: .; v_call: TRBV6-2/TRBV6-3; clone_size: .; cdr3_length: 14
cdr3_aa: CASSVGGVGTEAFF; cdr3_nt: TGTGCCAGCAGCGTAGGTGGGGTGGGCACTGAAGCTTTCTTT; j_call: TRBJ1-1; d_call: .; v_call: TRBV9; clone_size: .; cdr3_length: 14
cdr3_aa: CAWRRLITGELFF; cdr3_nt: TGTGCCTGGAGGCGACTCATCACCGGGGAGCTGTTTTTT; j_call: TRBJ2-2; d_call: .; v_call: TRBV30; clone_size: few; cdr3_length: 13
cdr3_aa: CASSGYGQGGNQPQHF; cdr3_nt: TGTGCCAGTAGTGGTTATGGACAGGGAGGCAATCAGCCCCAGCATTTT; j_call: TRBJ1-5; d_call: TRBD1; v_call: TRBV19; clone_size: .; cdr3_length: 16
cdr3_aa: CSEAAGSAFF; cdr3_nt: TGCAGTGAGGCGGCAGGGTCGGCTTTCTTT; j_call: TRBJ1-1; d_call: .; v_call: TRBV20-1; clone_size: .; cdr3_length: 10
cdr3_aa: CASSGRTGSTDTQYF; cdr3_nt: TGTGCCAGTAGTGGGAGAACAGGGTCAACAGATACGCAGTATTTT; j_call: TRBJ2-3; d_call: .; v_call: TRBV19; clone_size: .; cdr3_length: 15
cdr3_aa: CASSFRGLETQYF; cdr3_nt: TGTGCCAGCAGTTTTAGGGGGCTGGAGACCCAGTACTTC; j_call: TRBJ2-5; d_call: TRBD1; v_call: TRBV27; clone_size: once; cdr3_length: 13
cdr3_aa: CSASDDRDTEAFF; cdr3_nt: TGCAGTGCTAGTGACGACAGGGACACTGAAGCTTTCTTT; j_call: TRBJ1-1; d_call: TRBD1; v_call: TRBV20-1; clone_size: .; cdr3_length: 13
cdr3_aa: CASSIGAGARVYEAFF; cdr3_nt: TGTGCCAGTAGTATTGGGGCCGGGGCCAGGGTATATGAAGCTTTCTTT; j_call: TRBJ1-1; d_call: .; v_call: TRBV19; clone_size: .; cdr3_length: 16
cdr3_aa: CASSQQPGQGYNEQFF; cdr3_nt: TGCGCCAGCAGCCAACAACCGGGACAGGGCTACAATGAGCAGTTCTTC; j_call: TRBJ2-1; d_call: TRBD1; v_call: TRBV5-1; clone_size: .; cdr3_length: 16
cdr3_aa: CTSSHVRDYEQYF; cdr3_nt: TGCACCAGCAGCCACGTCCGGGACTACGAGCAGTACTTC; j_call: TRBJ2-7; d_call: .; v_call: TRBV1; clone_size: .; cdr3_length: 13
cdr3_aa: CASSDSDRDYEQYF; cdr3_nt: TGCGCCAGCAGTGACTCGGACAGGGACTACGAGCAGTACTTC; j_call: TRBJ2-7; d_call: TRBD1; v_call: TRBV10-1; clone_size: .; cdr3_length: 14
cdr3_aa: CASSVGGGASGELFF; cdr3_nt: TGTGCCAGCAGCGTAGGAGGGGGGGCCTCCGGGGAGCTGTTTTTT; j_call: TRBJ2-2; d_call: .; v_call: TRBV9; clone_size: .; cdr3_length: 15
cdr3_aa: CASSDRYDTQYF; cdr3_nt: TGTGCCAGCAGTGACAGGTATGATACGCAGTATTTT; j_call: TRBJ2-3; d_call: .; v_call: TRBV25-1; clone_size: .; cdr3_length: 12
cdr3_aa: CASSYSGLTEAFF; cdr3_nt: TGTGCCAGCAGTTACTCGGGACTCACTGAAGCTTTCTTT; j_call: TRBJ1-1; d_call: .; v_call: TRBV6-2/TRBV6-3; clone_size: .; cdr3_length: 13
cdr3_aa: CASSHGIEETQYF; cdr3_nt: TGTGCCAGCAGCCACGGTATAGAAGAGACCCAGTACTTC; j_call: TRBJ2-5; d_call: .; v_call: TRBV6-5; clone_size: .; cdr3_length: 13
cdr3_aa: CASSIAPGTRTYNEQFF; cdr3_nt: TGTGCCAGCAGCATCGCCCCCGGGACTAGGACCTACAATGAGCAGTTCTTC; j_call: TRBJ2-1; d_call: TRBD2; v_call: TRBV9; clone_size: .; cdr3_length: 17
cdr3_aa: CASSPDRQNTEAFF; cdr3_nt: TGTGCCAGCTCACCGGACAGGCAAAACACTGAAGCTTTCTTT; j_call: TRBJ1-1; d_call: TRBD1; v_call: TRBV18; clone_size: .; cdr3_length: 14
cdr3_aa: CASGRNSPLHF; cdr3_nt: TGTGCCAGCGGTCGGAATTCACCCCTCCACTTT; j_call: TRBJ1-6; d_call: .; v_call: TRBV7-9; clone_size: .; cdr3_length: 11
cdr3_aa: CASSLWGEGQPQHF; cdr3_nt: TGTGCCAGCAGCTTGTGGGGAGAGGGTCAGCCCCAGCATTTT; j_call: TRBJ1-5; d_call: .; v_call: TRBV5-5; clone_size: .; cdr3_length: 14
cdr3_aa: CASSPDSFADTQYF; cdr3_nt: TGTGCCAGCAGCCCGGACAGTTTCGCAGATACGCAGTATTTT; j_call: TRBJ2-3; d_call: .; v_call: TRBV28; clone_size: .; cdr3_length: 14
cdr3_aa: CATSDSGTGVYEQYF; cdr3_nt: TGTGCCACCAGTGATTCCGGGACGGGAGTCTACGAGCAGTACTTC; j_call: TRBJ2-7; d_call: .; v_call: TRBV24-1; clone_size: .; cdr3_length: 15
cdr3_aa: CASRDGNTGELFF; cdr3_nt: TGTGCCAGCAGGGACGGGAACACCGGGGAGCTGTTTTTT; j_call: TRBJ2-2; d_call: .; v_call: TRBV6-5; clone_size: .; cdr3_length: 13
cdr3_aa: CASSALAGSSYNEQFF; cdr3_nt: TGTGCCAGCAGTGCCCTAGCGGGGAGCTCCTACAATGAGCAGTTCTTC; j_call: TRBJ2-1; d_call: TRBD2; v_call: TRBV6-6; clone_size: .; cdr3_length: 16
cdr3_aa: CASSPPGMGGNQPQHF; cdr3_nt: TGTGCCAGCTCACCACCGGGAATGGGTGGCAATCAGCCCCAGCATTTT; j_call: TRBJ1-5; d_call: .; v_call: TRBV18; clone_size: .; cdr3_length: 16
cdr3_aa: CASSGPTGRGNEKLFF; cdr3_nt: TGTGCCAGCAGCGGACCGACAGGGAGGGGAAATGAAAAACTGTTTTTT; j_call: TRBJ1-4; d_call: TRBD1; v_call: TRBV5-4; clone_size: .; cdr3_length: 16
cdr3_aa: CASSFGGRAADTQYF; cdr3_nt: TGTGCCAGCAGTTTTGGCGGGAGGGCCGCAGATACGCAGTATTTT; j_call: TRBJ2-3; d_call: TRBD2; v_call: TRBV28; clone_size: few; cdr3_length: 15